These T cell receptor beta chains were read from a single sample in a study of identical twins. TCRdb fed the 5' RACE reads into MiXCR, producing one record per CDR3 protein. Seen here are about 330,000 distinct CDR3 sequences, roughly an eighth observed once, and the top ten hold just over 7%. These same records also appear under a second study, on yellow fever vaccine responses in identical twins.

The sample taken for sequencing was CD8+ T cells sorted from blood. These receptors were taken from a woman between 18 and 30 years old in good health. Both conserved end residues are part of each CDR3.

j_call v_call cdr3_aa
TRBJ2-7 TRBV9 CASSVGRLAGGFFSYEQYF
TRBJ2-1 TRBV14 CASSPYERDYNEQFF
TRBJ1-2 TRBV12-3/TRBV12-4 CASGEPGTDNYGYTF
TRBJ2-3 TRBV7-6 CASSLWVSDTQYF
TRBJ2-3 TRBV14 CASSDRGVYSTDTQYF
TRBJ1-5 TRBV7-8 CASSLDPRGSNQPQHF
TRBJ2-1 TRBV2 CASSPGTSGGMAGNEQFF
TRBJ1-5 TRBV29-1 CSVEVNSNQPQHF
TRBJ2-2 TRBV2 CASLASGKLFF
TRBJ2-3 TRBV6-1 CATQTAITDTQYF
TRBJ2-1 TRBV29-1 CSVRTSGSSYNEQFF
TRBJ2-7 TRBV11-2 CASSLTGLVYEQYF
TRBJ2-5 TRBV6-1 CASSEWGRRLQETQYF
TRBJ1-6 TRBV4-2 CASSQTTGGYNSPLHF
TRBJ1-5 TRBV12-3/TRBV12-4 CASNGQGYNQPQHF
TRBJ2-3 TRBV5-1 CASSFETSTDTQYF
TRBJ2-1 TRBV25-1 CASNEGGPHEQFF
TRBJ2-1 TRBV7-8 CASSPTTGNNEQFF
TRBJ2-1 TRBV3-1 CASSQDVPSGYDEQFF
TRBJ2-1 TRBV6-4 CASSDNSGGYNEQFF
TRBJ2-3 TRBV20-1 CSARDLSSGGGMGTDTQYF
TRBJ1-1 TRBV20-1 CSAVCRDTEAFF
TRBJ2-1 TRBV6-1 CASSERDWAYNEQFF
TRBJ2-6 TRBV6-5 CASSYSDGSGANVLTF
TRBJ1-1 TRBV28 CASTGYQDREDTEAFF
TRBJ2-5 TRBV2 CASSGGRATQYF
TRBJ2-7 TRBV20-1 CSPHRDLSYEQYF
TRBJ1-6 TRBV5-6 CASSLFAVPAWESPLHF
TRBJ1-1 TRBV15 CATSRDRAGNTEAFF
TRBJ2-5 TRBV7-9 CASSLEDKQETQYF
TRBJ1-1 TRBV12-3/TRBV12-4 CASRPMNTEAFF
TRBJ2-1 TRBV6-5 CASSYSMDNEQFF
TRBJ2-1 TRBV7-9 CASSLIPPNEQFF
TRBJ2-3 TRBV12-3/TRBV12-4 CASSLDDMDTQYF
TRBJ2-3 TRBV7-8 CASSLEVFTDTQYF
TRBJ2-7 TRBV16 CASGGGGAEVEQYF
TRBJ2-6 TRBV6-4 CASSDSGEGDGANVLTF
TRBJ2-3 TRBV28 CASSLGVVRGTDTQYF
TRBJ2-1 TRBV13 CASSLQAYNEQFF
TRBJ1-1 TRBV15 CATRTGLTGAFF
TRBJ1-1 TRBV7-8 CASGTLIEAFF
TRBJ2-2 TRBV2 CASRGGLNTGELFF
TRBJ2-7 TRBV7-9 CASSLFTGALSEQYF
TRBJ2-7 TRBV25-1 CASSEYGGQGGALSYEQYF
TRBJ1-2 TRBV29-1 CSVEGPSGYGYTF
TRBJ2-1 TRBV23-1 CASSQSNRGALAHNEQFF
TRBJ2-3 TRBV6-4 CASRFLRGGTDTQYF
TRBJ2-1 TRBV5-6 CASSWDNSYNEQFF